This T cell receptor (beta chain) was retrieved from a study of blood T cell repertoires in COVID-19. Original methodology: Using reference gene primer amplification, nucleated cell counts were estimated. Repertoires were generated with immunoSEQ multiplex PCR, while TCRdb's copy carries only in-frame clones and drops some. V and J calls and clone size come straight from that table; D and trimming were deduced from the DNA. Of about 110,000 clones in the sample, 71% were seen once. J gave up 3 bases and V 5 bases, and 9 bases lay outside the gene matches. CDR3 size: 17 residues. Per germline, CDR1 SGHRS and CDR2 YFSETQ.

Material: peripheral blood. The chain joins TRBV5-1 to TRBJ2-6; 9 bases match TRBD1. This clonotype was sampled from a human donor with acute or convalescent COVID-19. The donor label of this sample is uncertain. The CDR3 sequence is CASRIEHRGRGANVLTF. CDR3 nucleotide sequence: TGCGCCAGCAGAATAGAACACAGGGGGCGTGGGGCCAACGTCCTGACTTTC.